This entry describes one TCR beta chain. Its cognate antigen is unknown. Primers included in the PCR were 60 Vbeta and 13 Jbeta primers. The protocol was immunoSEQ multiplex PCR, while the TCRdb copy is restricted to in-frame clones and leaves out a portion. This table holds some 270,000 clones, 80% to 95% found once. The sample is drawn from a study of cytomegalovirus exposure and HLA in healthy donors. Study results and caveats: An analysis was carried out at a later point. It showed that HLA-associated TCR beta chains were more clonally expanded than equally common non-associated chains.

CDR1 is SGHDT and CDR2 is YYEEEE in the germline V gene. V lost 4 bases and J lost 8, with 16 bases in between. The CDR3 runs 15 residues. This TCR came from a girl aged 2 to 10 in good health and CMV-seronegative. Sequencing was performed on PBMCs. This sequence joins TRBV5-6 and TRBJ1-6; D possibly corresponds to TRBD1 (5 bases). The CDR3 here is CASSAPAGPYSPLHF. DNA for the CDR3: TGTGCCAGCAGCGCGCCCGCGGGACCATATTCACCCCTCCACTTT.